This TCR beta chain comes out of a study of T cell responses to AZD1222 COVID-19 vaccine. For this clone: Its cognate antigen is unknown.

V was trimmed by 3 bases and J by 4 bases, leaving 6 bases between them. The CDR3 length is 12 residues. The germline V gene has CDR1 LGHDT and CDR2 YNNKEL (reference sequence). Measured with immunoSEQ multiplex PCR; TCRdb has only the in-frame clones, and not every one. This sample has around 180,000 clones, with about nine tenths found just once. Points from the study as a whole: Baseline antibody screening turned up just a handful of seropositive AZD1222 recipients. Two AZD1222 administrations were followed by greater Spike-specific TCR breadth and depth. Researchers report vaccine-associated CD4 TCRs spanning spike, with dominance at 160-218 and 743-854.

The clonotype comes from an adult in good health. The sequenced sample was peripheral blood, obtained on day 0 of AZD1222 vaccination. This chain links TRBV3-1 (or the pseudogene TRBV3-2) with TRBJ1-2; D unclear. Here the CDR3 DNA reads TGTGCCAGCAGCCACGCCCGCTATGGCTACACCTTC. It codes for CASSHARYGYTF.